The present T cell receptor beta chain was sequenced within a study of T cell repertoires in ileal Crohn's disease. This sample's time point: inflamed ileum from the surgical specimen. The trim removed 5 bases at V and 3 bases at J, leaving 7 bases unmatched. Germline values: CDR1 SGHAT, CDR2 FQDESV (reference sequence). The CDR3 covers 14 residues. Assay used: immunoSEQ multiplex PCR; TCRdb lists only in-frame clones, some missing. The sample carries approximately 5,400 clones, 82% recorded once. The sample comprised ileal tissue. The V and J genes are TRBV11-1 and TRBJ2-7, with TRBD1 matching 7 bases. The sequence derives from an adult with Crohn's disease. The CDR3 DNA follows: TGTGCCAGCAGCACCCGGGACAGCCGCTACGAGCAGTACTTC. Amino acid sequence: CASSTRDSRYEQYF.